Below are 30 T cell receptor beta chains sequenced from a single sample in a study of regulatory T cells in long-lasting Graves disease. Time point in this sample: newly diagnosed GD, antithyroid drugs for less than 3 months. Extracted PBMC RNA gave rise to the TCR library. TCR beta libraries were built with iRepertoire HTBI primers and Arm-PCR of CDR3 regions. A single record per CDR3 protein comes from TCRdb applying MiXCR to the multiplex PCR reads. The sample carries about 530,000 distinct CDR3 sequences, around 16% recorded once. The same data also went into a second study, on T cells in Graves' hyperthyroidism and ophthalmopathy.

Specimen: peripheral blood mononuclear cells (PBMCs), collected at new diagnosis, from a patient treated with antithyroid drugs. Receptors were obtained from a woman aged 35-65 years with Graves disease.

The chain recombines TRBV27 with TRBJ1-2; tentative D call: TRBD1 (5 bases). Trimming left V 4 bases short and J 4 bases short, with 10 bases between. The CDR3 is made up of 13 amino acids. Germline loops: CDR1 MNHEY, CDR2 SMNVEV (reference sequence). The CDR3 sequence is CASSYRDRYGYTF. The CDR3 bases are TGTGCCAGCAGTTATCGGGACCGCTATGGCTACACCTTC.

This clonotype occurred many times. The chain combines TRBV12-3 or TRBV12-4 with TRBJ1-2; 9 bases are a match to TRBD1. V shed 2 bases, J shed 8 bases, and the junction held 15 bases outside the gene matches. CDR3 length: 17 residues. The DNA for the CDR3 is TGTGCCAGCAGTTTACGGTTCGGGACAGGGCCGGAATGGGGCTACACCTTC. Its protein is CASSLRFGTGPEWGYTF.

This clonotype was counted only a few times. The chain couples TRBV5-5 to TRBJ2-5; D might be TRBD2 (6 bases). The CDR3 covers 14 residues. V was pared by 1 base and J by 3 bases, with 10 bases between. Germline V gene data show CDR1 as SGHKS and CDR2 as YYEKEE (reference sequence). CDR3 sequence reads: CASSLRTGEETQYF. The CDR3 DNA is TGTGCCAGCAGCTTGCGGACGGGGGAAGAGACCCAGTACTTC. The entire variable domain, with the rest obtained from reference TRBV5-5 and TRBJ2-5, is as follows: DAGVTQSPTHLIKTRGQQVTLRCSPISGHKSVSWYQQVLGQGPQFIFQYYEKEERGRGNFPDRFSARQFPNYSSELNVNALLLGDSALYLCASSLRTGEETQYFGPGTRLLVL.

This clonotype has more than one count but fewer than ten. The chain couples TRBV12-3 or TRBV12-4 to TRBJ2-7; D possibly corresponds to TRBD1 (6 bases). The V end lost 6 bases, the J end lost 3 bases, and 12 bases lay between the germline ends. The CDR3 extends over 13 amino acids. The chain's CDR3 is CASSQDSFYEQYF. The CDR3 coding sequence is TGTGCCAGCAGCCAGGACAGCTTCTACGAGCAGTACTTC.

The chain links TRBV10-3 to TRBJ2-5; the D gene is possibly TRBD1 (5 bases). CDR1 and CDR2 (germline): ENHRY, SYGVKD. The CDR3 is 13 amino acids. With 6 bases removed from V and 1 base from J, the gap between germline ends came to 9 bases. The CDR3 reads CAIRGQGQETQYF. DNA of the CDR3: TGTGCCATCAGAGGCCAGGGCCAAGAGACCCAGTACTTC.

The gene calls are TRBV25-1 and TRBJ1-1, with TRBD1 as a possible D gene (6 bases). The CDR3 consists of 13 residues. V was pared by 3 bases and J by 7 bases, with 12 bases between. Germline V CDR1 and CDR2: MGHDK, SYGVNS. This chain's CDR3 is CASSEARGREAFF. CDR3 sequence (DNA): TGTGCCAGCAGTGAGGCGCGGGGGCGTGAAGCTTTCTTT.

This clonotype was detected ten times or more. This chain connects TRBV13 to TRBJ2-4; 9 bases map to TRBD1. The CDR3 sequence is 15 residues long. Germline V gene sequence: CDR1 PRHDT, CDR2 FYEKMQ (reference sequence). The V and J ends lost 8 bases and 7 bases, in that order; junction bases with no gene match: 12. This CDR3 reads CASVFSGTGRNIQYF. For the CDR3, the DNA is TGTGCCAGCGTTTTCTCCGGGACAGGGCGTAACATTCAGTACTTC.

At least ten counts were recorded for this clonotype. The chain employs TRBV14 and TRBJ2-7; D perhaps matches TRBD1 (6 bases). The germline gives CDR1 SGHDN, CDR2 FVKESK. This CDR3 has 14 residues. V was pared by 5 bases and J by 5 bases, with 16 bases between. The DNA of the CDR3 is TGTGCCAGCAGCAGGTACCGAGGGGGAGACGAGCAGTACTTC. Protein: CASSRYRGGDEQYF.

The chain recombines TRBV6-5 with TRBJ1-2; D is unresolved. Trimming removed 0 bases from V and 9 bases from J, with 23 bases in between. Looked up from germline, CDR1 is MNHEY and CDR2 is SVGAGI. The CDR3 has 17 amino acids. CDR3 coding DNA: TGTGCCAGCAGTTACTCGTTCAGCCGGGCCTCAGAAGCCCGCTACACCTTC. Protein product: CASSYSFSRASEARYTF.

The CDR3 DNA reads as TGTGCCAGCAGTCGCACTCAGGGGATAATGAACACTGAAGCTTTCTTT. Translating it yields CASSRTQGIMNTEAFF. The chain uses TRBV6-2 or TRBV6-3 and TRBJ1-1; TRBD1 is a possible D gene (6 bases). V was cut by 5 bases and J by 0 bases, with 16 bases left in between. This CDR3 is built from 16 residues. CDR1 is MNHEY and CDR2 is SVGEGT in the germline V gene.

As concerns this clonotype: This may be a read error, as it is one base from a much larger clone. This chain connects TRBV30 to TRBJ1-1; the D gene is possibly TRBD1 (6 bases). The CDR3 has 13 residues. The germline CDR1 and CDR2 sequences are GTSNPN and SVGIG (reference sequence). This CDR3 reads CAWRETGNTGAFF. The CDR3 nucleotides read TGTGCCTGGAGAGAGACAGGTAACACTGGAGCTTTCTTT.

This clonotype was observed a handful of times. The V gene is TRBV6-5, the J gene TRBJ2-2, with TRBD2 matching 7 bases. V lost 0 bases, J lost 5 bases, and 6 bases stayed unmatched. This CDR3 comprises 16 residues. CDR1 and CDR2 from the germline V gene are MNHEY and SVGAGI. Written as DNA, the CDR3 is TGTGCCAGCAGTTACTCGTCGGGGGGAAGGACCGGGGAGCTGTTTTTT. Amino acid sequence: CASSYSSGGRTGELFF.

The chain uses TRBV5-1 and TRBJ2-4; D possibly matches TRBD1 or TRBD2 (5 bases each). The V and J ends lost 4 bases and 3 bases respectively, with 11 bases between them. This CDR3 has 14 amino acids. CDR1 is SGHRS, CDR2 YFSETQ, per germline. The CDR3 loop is CASSHGTDKNIQYF. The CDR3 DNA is TGCGCCAGCAGCCACGGGACCGACAAAAACATTCAGTACTTC. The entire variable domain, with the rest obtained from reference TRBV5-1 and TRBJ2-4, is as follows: KAGVTQTPRYLIKTRGQQVTLSCSPISGHRSVSWYQQTPGQGLQFLFEYFSETQRNKGNFPGRFSGRQFSNSRSEMNVSTLELGDSALYLCASSHGTDKNIQYFGAGTRLSVL.

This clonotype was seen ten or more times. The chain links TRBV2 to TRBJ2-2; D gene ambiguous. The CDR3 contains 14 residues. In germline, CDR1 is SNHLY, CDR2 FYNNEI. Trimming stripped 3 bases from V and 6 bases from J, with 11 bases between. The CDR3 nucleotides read TGTGCCAGCAGTGATATTGGTGAGGCCGGGGAGCTGTTTTTT. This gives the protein CASSDIGEAGELFF. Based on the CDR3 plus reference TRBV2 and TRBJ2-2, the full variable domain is EPEVTQTPSHQVTQMGQEVILRCVPISNHLYFYWYRQILGQKVEFLVSFYNNEISEKSEIFDDQFSVERPDGSNFTLKIRSTKLEDSAMYFCASSDIGEAGELFFGEGSRLTVL.

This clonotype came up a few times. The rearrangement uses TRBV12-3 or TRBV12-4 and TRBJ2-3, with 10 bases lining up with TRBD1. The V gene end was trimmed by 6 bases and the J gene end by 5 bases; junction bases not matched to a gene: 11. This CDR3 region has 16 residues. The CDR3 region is CASSPSLGQGRDTQYF. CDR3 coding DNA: TGTGCCAGCAGCCCCTCGTTGGGACAGGGGAGAGATACGCAGTATTTT.

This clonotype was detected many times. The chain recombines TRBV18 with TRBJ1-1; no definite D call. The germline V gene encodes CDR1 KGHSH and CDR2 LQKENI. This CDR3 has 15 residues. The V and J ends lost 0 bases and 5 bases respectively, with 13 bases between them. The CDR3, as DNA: TGTGCCAGCTCACCACCGGCCGCGACCGGGACTGAAGCTTTCTTT. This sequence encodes CASSPPAATGTEAFF. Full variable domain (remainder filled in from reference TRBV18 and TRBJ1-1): NAGVMQNPRHLVRRRGQEARLRCSPMKGHSHVYWYRQLPEEGLKFMVYLQKENIIDESGMPKERFSAEFPKEGPSILRIQQVVRGDSAAYFCASSPPAATGTEAFFGQGTRLTVV.

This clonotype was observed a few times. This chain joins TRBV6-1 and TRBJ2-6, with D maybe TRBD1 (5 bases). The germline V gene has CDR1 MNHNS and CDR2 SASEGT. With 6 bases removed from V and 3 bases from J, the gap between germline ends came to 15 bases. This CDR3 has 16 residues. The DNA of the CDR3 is TGTGCCAGCAGCAAGACAGTCTACGTTGGGGCCAACGTCCTGACTTTC. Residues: CASSKTVYVGANVLTF.

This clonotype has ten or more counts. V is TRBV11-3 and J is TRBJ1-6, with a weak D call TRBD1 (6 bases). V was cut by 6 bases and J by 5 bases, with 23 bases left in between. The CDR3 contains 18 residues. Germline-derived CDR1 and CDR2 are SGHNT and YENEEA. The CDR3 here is CASSPTSCRTVNNSPLHF. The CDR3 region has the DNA TGTGCCAGCAGTCCAACGTCATGCCGGACAGTTAATAATTCACCCCTCCACTTT.

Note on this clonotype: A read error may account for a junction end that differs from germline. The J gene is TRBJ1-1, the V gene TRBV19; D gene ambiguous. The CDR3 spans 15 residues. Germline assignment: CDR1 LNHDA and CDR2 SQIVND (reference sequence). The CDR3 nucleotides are TGTGCCAGTGTGGGCCCGGCAGGATGGAACACTGAAGCTTCCTTT. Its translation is CASVGPAGWNTEASF.

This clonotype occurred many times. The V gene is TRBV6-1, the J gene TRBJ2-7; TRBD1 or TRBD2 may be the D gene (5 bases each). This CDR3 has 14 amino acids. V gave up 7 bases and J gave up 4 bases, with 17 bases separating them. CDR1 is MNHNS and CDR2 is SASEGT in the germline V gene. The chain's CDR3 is CASIDPGRSYEQYF. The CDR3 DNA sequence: TGTGCCAGCATTGACCCGGGACGGAGTTACGAGCAGTACTTC.

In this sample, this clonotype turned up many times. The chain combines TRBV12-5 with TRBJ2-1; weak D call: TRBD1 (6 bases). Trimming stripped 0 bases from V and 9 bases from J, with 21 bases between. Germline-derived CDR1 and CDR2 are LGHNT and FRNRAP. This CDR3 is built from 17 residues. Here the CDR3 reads CASGLVRTAQQLGEQFF. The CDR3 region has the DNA TGTGCTAGTGGTTTGGTAAGGACAGCCCAACAACTAGGTGAGCAGTTCTTC.

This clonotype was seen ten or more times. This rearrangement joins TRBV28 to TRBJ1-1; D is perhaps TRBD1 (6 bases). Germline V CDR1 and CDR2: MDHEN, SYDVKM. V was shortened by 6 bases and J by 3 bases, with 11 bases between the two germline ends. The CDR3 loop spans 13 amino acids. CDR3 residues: CASRGGTDTEAFF. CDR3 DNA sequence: TGTGCCAGCAGAGGGGGGACCGACACTGAAGCTTTCTTT.

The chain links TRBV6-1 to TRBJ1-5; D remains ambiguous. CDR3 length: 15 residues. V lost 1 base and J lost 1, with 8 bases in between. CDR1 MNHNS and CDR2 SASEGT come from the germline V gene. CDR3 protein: CASSEDLGSNQPQHF. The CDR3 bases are TGTGCCAGCAGTGAAGATCTTGGAAGCAATCAGCCCCAGCATTTT.

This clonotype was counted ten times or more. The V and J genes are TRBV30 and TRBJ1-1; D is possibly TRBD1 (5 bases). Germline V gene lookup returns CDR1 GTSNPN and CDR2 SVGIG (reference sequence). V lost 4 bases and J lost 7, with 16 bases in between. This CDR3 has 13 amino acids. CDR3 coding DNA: TGTGCCTGGACTCCGGGACTGATATTTGAAGCTTTCTTT. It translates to CAWTPGLIFEAFF.

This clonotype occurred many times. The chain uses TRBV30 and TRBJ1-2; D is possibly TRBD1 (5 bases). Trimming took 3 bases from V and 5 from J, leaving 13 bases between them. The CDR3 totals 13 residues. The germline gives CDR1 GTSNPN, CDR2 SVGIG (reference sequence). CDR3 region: CAWRQGTGYGYTF. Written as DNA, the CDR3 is TGTGCCTGGAGACAAGGGACGGGGTATGGCTACACCTTC.

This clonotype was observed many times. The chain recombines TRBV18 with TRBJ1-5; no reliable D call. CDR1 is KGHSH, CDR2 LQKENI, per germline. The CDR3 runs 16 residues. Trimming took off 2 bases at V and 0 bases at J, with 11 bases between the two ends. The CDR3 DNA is TGTGCCAGCTCACCAGTAACGGTTAGTAGCAATCAGCCCCAGCATTTT. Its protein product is CASSPVTVSSNQPQHF.

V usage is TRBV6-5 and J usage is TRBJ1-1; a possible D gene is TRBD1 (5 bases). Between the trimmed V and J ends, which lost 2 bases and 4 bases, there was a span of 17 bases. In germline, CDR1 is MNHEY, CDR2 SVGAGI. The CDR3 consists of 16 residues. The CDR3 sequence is CASSYETGAVGTEAFF. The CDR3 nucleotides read TGTGCCAGCAGTTACGAGACTGGGGCAGTGGGCACTGAAGCTTTCTTT.

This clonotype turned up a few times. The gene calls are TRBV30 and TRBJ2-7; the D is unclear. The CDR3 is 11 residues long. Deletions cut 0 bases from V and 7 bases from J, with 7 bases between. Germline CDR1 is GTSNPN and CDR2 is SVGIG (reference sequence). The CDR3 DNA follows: TGTGCCTGGAGTGTACTCTTAGAGCAGTACTTC. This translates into CAWSVLLEQYF. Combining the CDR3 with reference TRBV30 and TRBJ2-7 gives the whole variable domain SQTIHQWPATLVQPVGSPLSLECTVEGTSNPNLYWYRQAAGRGLQLLFYSVGIGQISSEVPQNLSASRPQDRQFILSSKKLLLSDSGFYLCAWSVLLEQYFGPGTRLTVT.

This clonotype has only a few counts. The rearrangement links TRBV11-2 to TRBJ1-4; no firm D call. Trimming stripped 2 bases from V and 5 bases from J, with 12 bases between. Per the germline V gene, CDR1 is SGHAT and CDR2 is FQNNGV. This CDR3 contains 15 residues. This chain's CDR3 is CASSLLFEQNEKLFF. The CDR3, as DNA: TGTGCCAGCAGCTTATTATTTGAACAGAATGAAAAACTGTTTTTT.

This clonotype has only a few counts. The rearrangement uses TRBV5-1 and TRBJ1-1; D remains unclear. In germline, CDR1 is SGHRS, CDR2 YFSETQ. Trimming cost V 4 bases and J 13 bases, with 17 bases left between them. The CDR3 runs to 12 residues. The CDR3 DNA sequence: TGCGCCAGCAGCCGACCGACCTCAGCCGTTTTCTTT. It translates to CASSRPTSAVFF.